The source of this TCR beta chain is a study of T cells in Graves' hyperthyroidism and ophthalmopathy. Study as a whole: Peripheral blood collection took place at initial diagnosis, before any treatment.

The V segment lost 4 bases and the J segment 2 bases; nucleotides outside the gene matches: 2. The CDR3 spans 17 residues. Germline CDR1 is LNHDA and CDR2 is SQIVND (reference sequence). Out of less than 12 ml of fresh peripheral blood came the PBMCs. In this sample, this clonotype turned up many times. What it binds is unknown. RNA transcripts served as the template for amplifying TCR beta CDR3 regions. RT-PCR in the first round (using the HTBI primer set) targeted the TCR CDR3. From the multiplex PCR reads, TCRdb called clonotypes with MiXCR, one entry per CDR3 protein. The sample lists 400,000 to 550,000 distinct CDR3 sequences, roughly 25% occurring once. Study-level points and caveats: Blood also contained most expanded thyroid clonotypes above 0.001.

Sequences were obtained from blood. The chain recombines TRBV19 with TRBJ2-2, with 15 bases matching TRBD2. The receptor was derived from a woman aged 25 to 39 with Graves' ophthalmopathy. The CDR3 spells CASSRTSGGANTGELFF. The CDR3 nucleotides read TGTGCCAGTAGTAGGACTAGCGGGGGGGCTAACACCGGGGAGCTGTTTTTT.